This note documents a single T cell receptor beta chain sequence. Repertoires were generated with immunoSEQ multiplex PCR, while TCRdb's copy carries only in-frame clones and drops some. In the table there are about 190,000 clones, 70% to 85% of which are singletons. The entry originates in a study of blood T cell repertoires in COVID-19. Germline assignment: CDR1 LNHNV and CDR2 YYDKDF (reference sequence). The CDR3 contains 17 residues. V shed 0 bases and J shed 1 base, with 13 bases lying between them. The chain carries TRBV15 and TRBJ2-1, with D possibly TRBD2 on 6 matching bases. This sequence originates from a woman aged 60-75 years with acute COVID-19. Sequencing was done on a sample of PBMCs or T cells enriched from blood (not recorded which). CDR3 protein: CATSREWAGRSYNEQFF. The DNA for the CDR3 is TGTGCCACCAGCAGAGAATGGGCGGGACGTTCCTACAATGAGCAGTTCTTC.